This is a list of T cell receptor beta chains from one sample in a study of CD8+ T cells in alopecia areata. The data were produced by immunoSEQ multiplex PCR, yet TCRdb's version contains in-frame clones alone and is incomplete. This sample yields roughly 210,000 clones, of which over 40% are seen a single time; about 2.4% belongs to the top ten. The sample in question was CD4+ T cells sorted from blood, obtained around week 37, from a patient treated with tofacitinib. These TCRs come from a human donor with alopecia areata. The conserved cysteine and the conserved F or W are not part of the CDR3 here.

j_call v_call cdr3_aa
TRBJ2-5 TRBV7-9 ASSLGLAGGETQY
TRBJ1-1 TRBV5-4 ASSFFFQGNTEAF
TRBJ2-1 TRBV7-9 ASSLEETRWF
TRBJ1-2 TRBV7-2 ASSLEGYGYT
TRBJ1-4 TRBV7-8 ASSPGLEEKLF
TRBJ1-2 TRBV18 ASSPPSGNYGYT
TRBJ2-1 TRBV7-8 ASKEREAGNEQF
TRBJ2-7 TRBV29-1 SVAGGAEYEQY
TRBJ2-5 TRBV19 ASSIGGGEETQY
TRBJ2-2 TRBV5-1 ASSLLGGSENTGELF
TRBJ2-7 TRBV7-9 ASSLSGRAFGEQY
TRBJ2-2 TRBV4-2 ASRGLADTGELF
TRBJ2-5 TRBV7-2 ASTSRQGETQY
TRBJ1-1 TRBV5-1 ASTGGGSNTEAF
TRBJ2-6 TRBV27 ASSDILTGANVLT
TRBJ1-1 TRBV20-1 SARDDREAF
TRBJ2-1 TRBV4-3 ASSQPGQDNEQF
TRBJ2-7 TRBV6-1 ASKDRVYEQY
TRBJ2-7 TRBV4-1 ASSQGDSRYEQY
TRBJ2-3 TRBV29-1 SARLAGFTDTQY
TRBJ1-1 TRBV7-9 ASSFSTGILAEAF
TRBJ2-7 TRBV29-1 SAIGGGGSSYEQY
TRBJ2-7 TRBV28 ASSSTYEQY
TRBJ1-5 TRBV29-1 SGAAGWGQPQH
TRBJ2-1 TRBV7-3 ASSLERGTYNEQF
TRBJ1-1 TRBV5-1 ASSTRPANTEAF
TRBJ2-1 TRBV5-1 ASSLASGPHNEQF
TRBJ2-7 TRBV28 ASKTRDEQY
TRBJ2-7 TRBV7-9 AVSGSGGEQY
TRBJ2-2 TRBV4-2 ASSRTPLNTGELF
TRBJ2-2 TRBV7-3 ASSFQGASGELF
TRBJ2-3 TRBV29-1 SVARRGQSSTDTQY
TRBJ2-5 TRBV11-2 ASSLVSRTFQETQY
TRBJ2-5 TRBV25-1 ASSAHRGWETQY
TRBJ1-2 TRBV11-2 ASSLVGYGYT
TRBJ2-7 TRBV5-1 ASSYTGLAGLEQY
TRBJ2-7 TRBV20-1 SIWSYEQY
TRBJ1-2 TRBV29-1 SVAQGRGYT
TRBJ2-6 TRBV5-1 ASSLPRTSSGANVLT
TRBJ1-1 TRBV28 ASRLNTEAF
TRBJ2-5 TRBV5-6 ASSSVADPLGETQY
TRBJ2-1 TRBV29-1 SVIPQGSYNEQF
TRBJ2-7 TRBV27 ASRATSYEQY
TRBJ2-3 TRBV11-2 ASSLENTDTQY
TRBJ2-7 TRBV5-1 ASIGKGTVYEQY
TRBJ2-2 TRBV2 ASSTLDVANTGELF
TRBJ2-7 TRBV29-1 SVGGTFSYEQY
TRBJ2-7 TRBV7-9 ASSYVGQGVEQY
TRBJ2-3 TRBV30 AWTGLAGVSTDTQY
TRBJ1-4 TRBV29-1 SVEASGGNEKLF
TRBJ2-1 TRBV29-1 SVLSLAGASYEQF
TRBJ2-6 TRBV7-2 ASSLMVSGANVLT
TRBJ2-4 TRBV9 ASSVGLADNIQY
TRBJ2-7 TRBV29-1 SVVRDYQTYEQY
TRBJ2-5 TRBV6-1 ASSGLAETQY
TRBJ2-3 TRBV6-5 ASSRLGWTDTQY
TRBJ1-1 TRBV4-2 ASSRIGMNTEAF
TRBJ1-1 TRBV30 ACNRANTEAF
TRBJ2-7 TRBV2 ASNRGHEQY
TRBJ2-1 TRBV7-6 ASSSGLAGRGEQF